A selection of T cell receptor beta chains follows, all from one sample in a study of cytomegalovirus exposure and HLA in healthy donors. The assay was immunoSEQ multiplex PCR, and TCRdb's table has in-frame clones only and misses some. Of 150,000 to 200,000 clones in the sample, roughly 12% were seen once. The sample comprised PBMCs. Receptors were obtained from a middle-aged man in good health and CMV-seropositive. The CDR3 runs from the conserved cysteine through the conserved F or W. The D gene is left open where the match is weak. Size tells how often a clone was seen (once, few, many) or the class of an expanded clone, and some rows leave it out.

TRBV4-3,TRBJ2-1,NA,TRBD2,TGCGCCAGCAGCCTACCGCCCGCTAGCGGGGGGCCCCTGTTCTTC,CASSLPPASGGPLFF
TRBV4-1,TRBJ2-5,few,NA,TGTGCCAGCAGCCCCGGCGGCCAAGAGACCCAGTACTTC,CASSPGGQETQYF
TRBV7-9,TRBJ2-7,few,TRBD1,TGTGCCAGCAGCGACTTAGGACGGGGACAGGGGGTTTACGAGCAGTACTTC,CASSDLGRGQGVYEQYF
TRBV4-1,TRBJ1-2,few,NA,TGCGCCAGCAGTGACGGAGATCGGCCAGGCTACACCTTC,CASSDGDRPGYTF
TRBV15,TRBJ2-2,NA,NA,TGTGCCACCAGCACATCCGGGATTTTAAACACCGGGGAGCTGTTTTTT,CATSTSGILNTGELFF
TRBV4-3,TRBJ2-7,NA,NA,TGCGCCAGCAGCCAAGAGTACAGGGGGGGACAGTACTTC,CASSQEYRGGQYF
TRBV7-9,TRBJ2-3,NA,NA,TGTGCCAGCAGCACTAGGGGCGGGGGCCTGTTTGGCACAGATACGCAGTATTTT,CASSTRGGGLFGTDTQYF
TRBV4-3,TRBJ1-3,few,TRBD1,TGCGCCAGCAGCCCTCGGACAGGAGGCTCTGGAAACACCATATATTTT,CASSPRTGGSGNTIYF
TRBV11-1,TRBJ2-1,NA,NA,TGTGCCAGCACACATTACAATGAGCAGTTCTTC,CASTHYNEQFF
TRBV10-3,TRBJ2-7,few,TRBD1,TGTGCCATCAGTGTAGGGGGCGTGGGGGAGCAGTACTTC,CAISVGGVGEQYF
TRBV30,TRBJ2-3,NA,TRBD2,TGTGCCTGGAGTGTAGGTAGCGGGGAGACAGATACGCAGTATTTT,CAWSVGSGETDTQYF
TRBV7-2,TRBJ2-3,few,NA,TGTGCCAGCAGCTTAAGCGGGACAGATACGCAGTATTTT,CASSLSGTDTQYF
TRBV11-3,TRBJ2-5,NA,TRBD1,TGTGCCAGCAGCTCGACAGGGATGGAGACCCGGTACTTC,CASSSTGMETRYF
TRBV7-2,TRBJ1-2,few,NA,TGTGCCAGCAGCTCCGGACGGGGATTGTTGTATGGCTACACCTTC,CASSSGRGLLYGYTF
TRBV5-1,TRBJ1-1,few,NA,TGCGCCAGCAGCTTGGGCAACGCATTAGCTGAAGCTTTCTTT,CASSLGNALAEAFF
TRBV6-5,TRBJ2-6,NA,TRBD1,TGTGCCAGCAGCACAGGGGGGTGGGGGGCCAACGTCCCGACTTTC,CASSTGGWGANVPTF
TRBV6-6,TRBJ1-5,few,TRBD1,TGTGCCAGCAGGCCTCAATCCGGGACAGGGAGTCAGCCCCAGCATTTT,CASRPQSGTGSQPQHF
TRBV27,TRBJ2-6,few,NA,TGTGCCAGCAGTTTACAGGGTACCTCTGGGGCCAACGTCCTGACTTTC,CASSLQGTSGANVLTF
TRBV9,TRBJ2-3,NA,NA,TGTGCCAGCAGTGAGTGGGGGGAGACGCAGTATTTT,CASSEWGETQYF
TRBV5-6,TRBJ1-1,NA,NA,TGTGCCAGCAGCTTGGTAGGGGGGGCCCTGAACACTGAAGCTTTCTTT,CASSLVGGALNTEAFF
TRBV4-1,TRBJ2-3,NA,TRBD2,TGCGCCAGCACCCTAAGGGGAGGGTTGGCAGATACGCAGTATTTT,CASTLRGGLADTQYF
TRBV18,TRBJ2-3,NA,NA,TGTGCCAGCTCACCTCAGGGAAGGTGGGCAGATACGCATTATTTT,CASSPQGRWADTHYF
TRBV4-3,TRBJ2-2,NA,NA,TGCGCCAGCAGCCAGAACCTATTGAGTTCCGGGGAGCTGTTTTTT,CASSQNLLSSGELFF
TRBV6-6,TRBJ1-3,NA,NA,TGTGCCAGCGAGGTCATTGCCTCTGGAAACACCATATATTTT,CASEVIASGNTIYF
TRBV7-2,TRBJ1-1,few,NA,TGTGCCAGCAGCTTAGTCGCAGCGTATAATGAAGCTTTCTTT,CASSLVAAYNEAFF
TRBV11-3,TRBJ2-5,few,NA,TGTGCCAGCAGCCCCGGGGAGACCCAGTACTTC,CASSPGETQYF
TRBV18,TRBJ2-5,NA,NA,TGTGCCAGCTCACGAGGGAGCCCCCAACAAGAGACCCAGTACTTC,CASSRGSPQQETQYF
TRBV27,TRBJ1-4,NA,TRBD1,TGTGCCAGCAGTCCCGGACAGGGGGCGATGGCTAATGAAAAACTGTTTTTT,CASSPGQGAMANEKLFF
TRBV9,TRBJ2-5,NA,NA,TGTGCCAGCAGCGTAGTAGCCCAAGAGACCCAGTACTTC,CASSVVAQETQYF
TRBV18,TRBJ2-5,NA,TRBD2,TGTGCCAGCTCCCCAGCTAGCGGGGTAAAGACCCAGTACTTC,CASSPASGVKTQYF
TRBV7-9,TRBJ2-3,NA,TRBD1,TGTGCCAGCAGCCCATTGCTAGGGGGCCTCACAGATACGCAGTATTTT,CASSPLLGGLTDTQYF
TRBV7-2,TRBJ2-6,NA,TRBD1,TGTGCCAGCAGCCCCAATCCGGGACAGGGGGCCGGGGCCAACGTCCTGACTTTC,CASSPNPGQGAGANVLTF
TRBV2,TRBJ2-3,NA,NA,TGTGCCAGCAGTGGTCGGAGAAGCACAGATACGCAGTATTTT,CASSGRRSTDTQYF
TRBV6-5,TRBJ2-5,few,NA,TGTGCCAGCAGTTACAGAATCACAGGGAAGCGAGAGACCCAGTACTTC,CASSYRITGKRETQYF
TRBV4-3,TRBJ2-3,NA,TRBD2,TGCGCCAGCAGCCAAGATCTTCACAGCGGGGGGAGACCAGATACGCAGTATTTT,CASSQDLHSGGRPDTQYF
TRBV4-3,TRBJ2-2,few,TRBD2,TGCGCCAGCAGCCAGCCGACGGGGGGGGCCAGAACCGGGGAGCTGTTTTTT,CASSQPTGGARTGELFF
TRBV5-1,TRBJ1-2,few,TRBD1,TGCGCCAGCAGCTTGGAGGGGGCTTTCGATGGCTACACCTTC,CASSLEGAFDGYTF
TRBV5-6,TRBJ2-1,few,TRBD2,TGTGCCAGCAGTCCGCAACTAGCGGGGGGGCCTCCAGGGAATGAGCAGTTCTTC,CASSPQLAGGPPGNEQFF
TRBV5-1,TRBJ2-2,NA,NA,TGCGCCAGCAGCTTCCAGGGAAGCACCGGGGAGCTGTTTTTT,CASSFQGSTGELFF
TRBV10-3,TRBJ1-6,NA,TRBD1,TGTGCCATCAGGCCCGACAGGGCGGGTTCACCCCTCCACTTT,CAIRPDRAGSPLHF
TRBV4-1,TRBJ2-3,few,NA,TGCGCCAGCAGCCCGCAGGGGACAGATACGCAGTATTTT,CASSPQGTDTQYF
TRBV6-1,TRBJ2-6,few,NA,TGTGCCATTCCCCGAGGAGGGGCCAACGTCCTGACTTTC,CAIPRGGANVLTF
TRBV28,TRBJ1-2,NA,NA,TGTGCCAGCGGGGAAGTACAGGGAAACTATGGCTACACCTTC,CASGEVQGNYGYTF
TRBV6-1,TRBJ2-4,few,NA,TGTGCCAGCGGGGGACATGTCAAAAACATTCAGTACTTC,CASGGHVKNIQYF
TRBV7-2,TRBJ2-2,few,NA,TGTGCCAGCAGCTTAGGGCCATACACCGGGGAGCTGTTTTTT,CASSLGPYTGELFF
TRBV11-2,TRBJ2-3,NA,TRBD2,TGTGCCAGCAGCCTCGGACTAGCGGGGAGCACAGATACGCAGTATTTT,CASSLGLAGSTDTQYF
TRBV5-4,TRBJ2-2,NA,NA,TGTGCCAGCAGCCACTACGGGGCGAACACCGGGGAGCTGTTTTTT,CASSHYGANTGELFF
TRBV4-3,TRBJ2-3,few,TRBD2,TGCGCCAGCAGCCTCGGACTAGCGAGCACAGATACGCAGTATTTT,CASSLGLASTDTQYF
TRBV4-3,TRBJ1-1,few,NA,TGCGCCAGCAGCCAAGAGACACGTAACACTGAAGCTTTCTTT,CASSQETRNTEAFF
TRBV19,TRBJ1-5,NA,NA,TGTGCCAGTTTAGAAGGACTCAATCAGCCCCAGCATTTT,CASLEGLNQPQHF
TRBV5-1,TRBJ1-1,NA,NA,TGCGCCAGCAGGGTGAAGCTGAACACTGAAGCTTTCTTT,CASRVKLNTEAFF
TRBV30,TRBJ1-6,few,NA,TGTGCCTGGAAGGGGCAGGCAATCTATAATTCACCCCTCCACTTT,CAWKGQAIYNSPLHF
TRBV4-3,TRBJ1-1,NA,NA,TGCGCCAGCAGCCAAGAGGAGCACACTGAAGCTTTCTTT,CASSQEEHTEAFF
TRBV5-1,TRBJ2-1,NA,TRBD1,TGCGCCAGCAGCCCGGACAGGGAGGACAATGAGCAGTTCTTC,CASSPDREDNEQFF
TRBV7-2,TRBJ1-1,NA,NA,TGTGCCAGCAGCTCCTGGGGAGGAACTGAAGCTTTCTTT,CASSSWGGTEAFF
TRBV6-1,TRBJ2-1,NA,TRBD2,TGTGCCAGCAGTGGGAGAACGCGGGGGGTCTACAATGAGCAGTTCTTC,CASSGRTRGVYNEQFF
TRBV7-2,TRBJ1-2,NA,NA,TGTGCCAGCAGCTTCAGTAACACGGAGGGTGGCTACACCTTC,CASSFSNTEGGYTF
TRBV7-3,TRBJ2-7,NA,NA,TGTGCCAGCAGCTTAACAGGGGCCTACGAGCAGTACTTC,CASSLTGAYEQYF
TRBV5-1,TRBJ1-5,NA,NA,TGCGCCAGCAGCCAGGGAGGAGGGCAGCCCCAGCATTTT,CASSQGGGQPQHF